What follows are 15 T cell receptor beta chains derived from one specimen sequenced in a study of T cell responses to AZD1222 COVID-19 vaccine. Profiled with immunoSEQ multiplex PCR; TCRdb holds only in-frame clones, not every one. Of approximately 150,000 clones listed, about 89% are singletons. The sequencing used peripheral blood, collected 28 days after the second dose of the MenACWY control vaccine. The origin of the receptors is an adult who received the MenACWY meningococcal vaccine as a control.

The chain carries TRBV5-1 and TRBJ2-3; TRBD1 might be the D (6 bases). The CDR3 spans 15 residues. Trimming pared 0 bases from V and 2 bases from J, leaving 10 bases between. Germline loops: CDR1 SGHRS, CDR2 YFSETQ. The CDR3 loop is CASSLDRADTDTQYF. The CDR3 nucleotides are TGCGCCAGCAGCTTGGACAGGGCCGACACAGATACGCAGTATTTT.

The chain employs TRBV29-1 and TRBJ2-7; a weak D match, TRBD1 (6 bases). The V and J ends lost 3 bases and 6 bases respectively, with 12 bases between them. The CDR3 sequence is 12 residues long. Germline V gene data show CDR1 as SQVTM and CDR2 as ANQGSEA. CDR3 nucleotides: TGCAGCGTTGAGGGGCAGGGGCTCGAGCAGTACTTC. Protein: CSVEGQGLEQYF.

For this clone: Other DNA sequences from this sample encode an identical CDR3 as well. V is TRBV19 and J is TRBJ1-4, with D unclear. The germline V gene has CDR1 LNHDA and CDR2 SQIVND (reference sequence). V was shortened by 5 bases and J by 8 bases, with 12 bases between the two germline ends. The CDR3 spans 13 residues. This CDR3 is CASSPTGREKLFF. CDR3 DNA: TGTGCCAGTAGTCCCACGGGTCGGGAAAAACTGTTTTTT.

The rearrangement uses TRBV6-1 and TRBJ2-1, with 7 bases identical to TRBD2. Germline CDR1 reads MNHNS; CDR2 reads SASEGT. The junction had 1 base not matched to a gene; V was cut back by 2 bases and J by 6 bases. The CDR3 is 13 amino acids. CDR3 sequence: CASSELAVNEQFF. CDR3 DNA sequence: TGTGCCAGCAGTGAACTAGCGGTCAATGAGCAGTTCTTC.

This chain uses TRBV2 with TRBJ1-1, with D unresolved. The CDR3 covers 13 residues. V lost 4 bases to trimming and J lost 1 base, with 7 bases between them. Germline CDR1 is SNHLY and CDR2 is FYNNEI. In DNA form, the CDR3 reads TGTGCCAGCAGTGGGCAGGCGAACACTGAAGCTTTCTTT. It specifies CASSGQANTEAFF.

The gene calls are TRBV28 and TRBJ2-3, with TRBD1 matching over 8 bases. This CDR3 spans 14 amino acids. Germline CDR1 MDHEN, CDR2 SYDVKM. After removal of 5 bases from V and 2 bases from J, the junction contained 3 bases not matched to a gene. CDR3 loop: CASSGDRNTDTQYF. CDR3 in DNA: TGTGCCAGCAGTGGGGACAGGAACACAGATACGCAGTATTTT.

The CDR3 is CASSFPPGTAQSGSRNEQFF. As DNA, the CDR3 is TGTGCCAGCAGCTTCCCACCCGGGACAGCACAATCCGGGAGCCGCAATGAGCAGTTCTTC. This chain uses TRBV7-3 with TRBJ2-1; tentative D call: TRBD1 (7 bases). The CDR3 runs to 20 residues. Germline V gives CDR1 SGHTA, CDR2 FQGTGA. The V end was cut by 3 bases, the J end by 6 bases, with 30 bases between.

The V gene is TRBV4-1, the J gene TRBJ1-3; D perhaps matches TRBD1 (5 bases). Trimming took off 0 bases at V and 0 bases at J, with 9 bases between the two ends. Germline V gene sequence: CDR1 MGHRA, CDR2 YSYEKL. CDR3 length: 16 amino acids. The CDR3 spells CASSQEGGNSGNTIYF. The CDR3 bases are TGCGCCAGCAGCCAAGAGGGGGGAAACTCTGGAAACACCATATATTTT.

The V and J genes are TRBV12-3 or TRBV12-4 and TRBJ1-2; D remains unclear. CDR3 length: 13 amino acids. The germline V and J ends were trimmed by 2 bases and 6 bases, with 10 bases remaining between them. The CDR3: CASSLRSDHGYTF. The CDR3 nucleotides are TGTGCCAGCAGTTTAAGGTCGGACCATGGCTACACCTTC.

CDR3 region: CASRLNSANNSPLHF. The CDR3 DNA reads TGTGCCAGCAGGTTGAACAGCGCGAATAATTCACCCCTCCACTTT. The chain carries TRBV7-2 and TRBJ1-6; D is ambiguous. The CDR3 is 15 amino acids. Germline V gene sequence: CDR1 SGHTA, CDR2 FQGNSA. Trimming took 6 bases from V and 5 from J, leaving 14 bases between them. Drawing the rest from reference TRBV7-2 and TRBJ1-6, the complete variable domain is GAGVSQSPSNKVTEKGKDVELRCDPISGHTALYWYRQSLGQGLEFLIYFQGNSAPDKSGLPSDRFSAERTGGSVSTLTIQRTQQEDSAVYLCASRLNSANNSPLHFGNGTRLTVT.

This chain links TRBV19 with TRBJ2-3; D not certain. Germline values: CDR1 LNHDA, CDR2 SQIVND (reference sequence). Between the trimmed V and J ends, which lost 11 bases and 6 bases, there was a span of 9 bases. The CDR3 covers 10 residues. This CDR3 is CAWHADTQYF. CDR3 DNA: TGTGCCTGGCACGCGGATACGCAGTATTTT.

The rearrangement uses TRBV5-1 and TRBJ2-2; maybe TRBD2 (6 bases). This CDR3 has 16 residues. The germline CDR1 and CDR2 sequences are SGHRS and YFSETQ. V was pared by 4 bases and J by 2 bases, with 15 bases between. CDR3 sequence: CASSPLMGGNTGELFF. As DNA, the CDR3 is TGCGCCAGCAGCCCGCTCATGGGGGGTAACACCGGGGAGCTGTTTTTT.

The rearrangement links TRBV18 to TRBJ2-7; 7 bases fit TRBD1. V shed 6 bases, J shed 1 base, and the junction held 12 bases outside the gene matches. Germline V gene data show CDR1 as KGHSH and CDR2 as LQKENI. This CDR3 contains 16 residues. CDR3 amino acids: CASSPRTGTHSYEQYF. The CDR3 DNA follows: TGTGCCAGCTCCCCTCGGACAGGAACTCATTCCTACGAGCAGTACTTC.

The genes are TRBV2 and TRBJ2-1; D may correspond to TRBD1 or TRBD2 (6 bases each). Germline V gives CDR1 SNHLY, CDR2 FYNNEI. This CDR3 has 16 residues. Trimming cost V 7 bases and J 4 bases, with 20 bases left between them. The CDR3 DNA reads as TGTGCCAGCAAATTTGGCGGTCGGGGGCTTTACAATGAGCAGTTCTTC. It codes for CASKFGGRGLYNEQFF.

In DNA, the CDR3 is TGTGCCAGCAGCTTAGGGGCCATCCCGGGTGGGAATGAGCAGTTCTTC. Encoded protein: CASSLGAIPGGNEQFF. The chain combines TRBV11-2 with TRBJ2-1, with D uncertain. The CDR3 is made up of 16 amino acids. Germline CDR1 is SGHAT and CDR2 is FQNNGV. V lost 1 base and J lost 7, with 17 bases in between.